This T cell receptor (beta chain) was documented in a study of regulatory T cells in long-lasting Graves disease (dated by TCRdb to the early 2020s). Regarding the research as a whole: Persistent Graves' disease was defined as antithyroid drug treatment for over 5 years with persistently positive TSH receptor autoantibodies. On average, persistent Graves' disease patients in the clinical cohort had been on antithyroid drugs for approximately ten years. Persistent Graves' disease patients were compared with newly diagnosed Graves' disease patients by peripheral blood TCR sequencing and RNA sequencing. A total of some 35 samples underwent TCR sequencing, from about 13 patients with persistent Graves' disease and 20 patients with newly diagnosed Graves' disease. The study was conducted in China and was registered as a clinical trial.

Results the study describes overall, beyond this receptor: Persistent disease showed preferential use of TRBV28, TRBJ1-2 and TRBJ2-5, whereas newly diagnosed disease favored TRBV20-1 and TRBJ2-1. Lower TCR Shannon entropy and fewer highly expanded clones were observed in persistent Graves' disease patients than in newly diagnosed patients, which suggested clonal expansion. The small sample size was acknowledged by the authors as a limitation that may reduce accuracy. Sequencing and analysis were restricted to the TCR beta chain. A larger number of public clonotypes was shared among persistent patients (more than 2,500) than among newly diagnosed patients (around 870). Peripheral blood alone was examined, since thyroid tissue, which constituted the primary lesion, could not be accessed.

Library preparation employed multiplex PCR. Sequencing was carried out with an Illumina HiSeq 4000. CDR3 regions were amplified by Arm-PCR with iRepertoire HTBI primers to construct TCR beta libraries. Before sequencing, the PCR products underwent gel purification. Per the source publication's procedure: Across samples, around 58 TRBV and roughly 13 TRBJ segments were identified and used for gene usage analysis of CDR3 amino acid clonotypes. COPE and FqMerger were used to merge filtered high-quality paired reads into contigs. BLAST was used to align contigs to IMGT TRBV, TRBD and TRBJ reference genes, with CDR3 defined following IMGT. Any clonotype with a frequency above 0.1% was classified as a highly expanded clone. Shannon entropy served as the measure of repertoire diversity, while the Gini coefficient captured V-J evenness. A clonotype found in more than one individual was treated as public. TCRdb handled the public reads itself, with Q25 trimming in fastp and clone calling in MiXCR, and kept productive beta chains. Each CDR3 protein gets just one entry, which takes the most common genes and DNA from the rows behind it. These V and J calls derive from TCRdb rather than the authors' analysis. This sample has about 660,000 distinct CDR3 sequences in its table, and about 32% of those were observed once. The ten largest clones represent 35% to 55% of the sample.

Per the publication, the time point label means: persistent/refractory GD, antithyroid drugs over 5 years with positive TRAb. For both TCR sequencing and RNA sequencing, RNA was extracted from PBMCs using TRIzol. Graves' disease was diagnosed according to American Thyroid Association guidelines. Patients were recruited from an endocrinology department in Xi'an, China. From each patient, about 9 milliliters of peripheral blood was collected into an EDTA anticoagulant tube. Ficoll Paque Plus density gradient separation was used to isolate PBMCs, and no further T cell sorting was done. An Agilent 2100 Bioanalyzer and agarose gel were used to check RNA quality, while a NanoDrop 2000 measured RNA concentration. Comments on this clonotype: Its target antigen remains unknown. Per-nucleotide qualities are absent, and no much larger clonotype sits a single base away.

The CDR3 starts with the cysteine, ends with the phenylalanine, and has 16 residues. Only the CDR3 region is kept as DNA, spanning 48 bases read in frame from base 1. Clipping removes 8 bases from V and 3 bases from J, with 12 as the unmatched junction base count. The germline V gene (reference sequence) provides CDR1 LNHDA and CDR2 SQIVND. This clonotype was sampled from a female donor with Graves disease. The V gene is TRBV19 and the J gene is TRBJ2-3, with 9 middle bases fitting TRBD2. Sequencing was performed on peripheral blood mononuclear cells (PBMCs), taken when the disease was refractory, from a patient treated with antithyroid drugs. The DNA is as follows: TGTGCCAGTGAGAACCGTCCTAGCGGGATGACAGATACGCAGTATTTT. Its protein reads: CASENRPSGMTDTQYF.